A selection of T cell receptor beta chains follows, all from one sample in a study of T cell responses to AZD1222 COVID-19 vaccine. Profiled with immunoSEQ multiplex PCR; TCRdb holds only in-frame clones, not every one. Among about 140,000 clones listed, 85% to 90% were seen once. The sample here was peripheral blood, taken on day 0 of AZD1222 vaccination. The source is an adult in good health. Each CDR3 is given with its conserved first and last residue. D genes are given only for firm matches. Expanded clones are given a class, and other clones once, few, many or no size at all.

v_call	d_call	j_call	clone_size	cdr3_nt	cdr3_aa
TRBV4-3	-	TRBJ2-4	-	TGCGCCAGCAGCCAAGATGGCTTGGACATTCAGTACTTC	CASSQDGLDIQYF
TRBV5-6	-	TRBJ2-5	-	TGTGCCAGCAGCCTGTCTATGGGGGAGACCCAGTACTTC	CASSLSMGETQYF
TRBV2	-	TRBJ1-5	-	TGTGCCAGCAGTCACTCAATTACCCGGTATAGCAATCAGCCCCAGCATTTT	CASSHSITRYSNQPQHF
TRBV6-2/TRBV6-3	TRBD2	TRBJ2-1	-	TGTGCCAGCAGTTTTCGGACTAGCGGGGTCTCCTACAATGAGCAGTTCTTC	CASSFRTSGVSYNEQFF
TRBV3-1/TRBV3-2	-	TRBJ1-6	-	TGTGCCAGCAGCCAACGTCGTATCCCCCTCCACTTT	CASSQRRIPLHF
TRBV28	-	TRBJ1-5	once	TGTGCCAGCAGTCTCTTCACAGGGAGGGGCAATCAGCCCCAGCATTTT	CASSLFTGRGNQPQHF
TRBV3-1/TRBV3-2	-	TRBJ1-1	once	TGTGCCAGCAGCACACCCGGGACACCGAACACTGAAGCTTTCTTT	CASSTPGTPNTEAFF
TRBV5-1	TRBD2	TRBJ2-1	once	TGCGCCAGCAGCTTGGAACCGGGAGGGTACAATGAGCAGTTCTTC	CASSLEPGGYNEQFF
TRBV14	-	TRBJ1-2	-	TGTGCCAGCAGCCAGTCAGGGGTCTATGGCTACACCTTC	CASSQSGVYGYTF
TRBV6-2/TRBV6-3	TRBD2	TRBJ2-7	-	TGTGCCAGCAGTGCACCTAGATGGGAGGGCTCCTACGAGCAGTACTTC	CASSAPRWEGSYEQYF
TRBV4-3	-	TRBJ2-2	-	TGCGCCAGCAGCCAAGATACCATCACCGGGGAGCTGTTTTTT	CASSQDTITGELFF
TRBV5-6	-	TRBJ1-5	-	TGTGCCAGCAGCTTGGGGTGGGTTTGGAGCAAAGATCAGCCCCAGCATTTT	CASSLGWVWSKDQPQHF
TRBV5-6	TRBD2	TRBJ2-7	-	TGTGCCAGCAGCTTGGTCCCAGCGGGGACCAACGAGCAGTACTTC	CASSLVPAGTNEQYF
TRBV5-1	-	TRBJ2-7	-	TGCGCCAGCAGCTTGTCTAGCTCGCTTTTGGACGAGCAGTACTTC	CASSLSSSLLDEQYF
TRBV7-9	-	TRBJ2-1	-	TGTGCCAGCAGCTTAGTGAGAGTTCGATCCTACAATGAGCAGTTCTTC	CASSLVRVRSYNEQFF